The TCR beta chain under discussion was sequenced for a study of Graves' ophthalmopathy and Graves' hyperthyroidism. General study results and limits: It was with 65% to 71% sensitivity and 72.22% specificity that the model predicted ophthalmopathy progression.

Patients with other autoimmune diseases, uncontrolled infections, pregnancy or lactation were excluded. The authors diagnosed from clinical symptoms, serum thyroxine, TRAb, thyroid ultrasound and orbital computed tomography. Amplified TCR beta CDR3 regions were obtained using RNA transcripts as template. The workflow started with a first-round RT-PCR run with HTBI primers and then moved on to a second-round multiplex PCR. TCRdb re-analysed the multiplex PCR reads in MiXCR, keeping a single row per CDR3 protein. The data contain around 590,000 distinct CDR3 sequences, roughly 39% of them singletons. In regard to this clonotype: What it binds is not known.

Germline CDR1 is SGHDN and CDR2 is FVKESK. V dropped 6 bases and J dropped 6 bases, with 11 bases sitting between them. CDR3 length: 12 amino acids. The chain combines TRBV14 with TRBJ1-2; D gene unclear. The sequence derives from an adult man with Graves' hyperthyroidism. The sample consisted of peripheral blood or thyroid tissue (not recorded which). CDR3 in DNA: TGTGCCAGCAGAGGAGGGTCTCATGGCTACACCTTC. Translating gives CASRGGSHGYTF.